This TCR beta chain was documented in a study of blood T cell repertoires in COVID-19. At the level of the study: There were acute and convalescent COVID-19 samples, and they came from the United States, Italy and Spain. The analysed material was cDNA or gDNA that came from T cells, B-cell-depleted T cells, or PBMCs.

The CDR3 extends over 16 amino acids. Germline values: CDR1 SGHVS, CDR2 FQNEAQ. The ends lost 1 base at V and 6 bases at J; junction bases unmatched: 5. Per the original data handling: Nucleated cell number was recorded as an estimate derived from reference gene primer amplification. Method: immunoSEQ multiplex PCR; TCRdb's copy keeps in-frame clones and lacks some. V and J calls and clone size come straight from that table; D and trimming were deduced from the DNA. The table shows around 140,000 clones, with about four fifths occurring only once. Sample: peripheral blood. The receptor was derived from a man between 65 and 85 years old who had recovered from COVID-19. The gene calls are TRBV7-8 and TRBJ2-2; 10 positions match TRBD1. CDR3 nucleotides: TGTGCCAGCAGCTTAGGAGGGACAGGGGCGGCCGGGGAGCTGTTTTTT. It translates to CASSLGGTGAAGELFF. The variable domain in full, completed from reference TRBV7-8 and TRBJ2-2, reads GAGVSQSPRYKVAKRGQDVALRCDPISGHVSLFWYQQALGQGPEFLTYFQNEAQLDKSGLPSDRFFAERPEGSVSTLKIQRTQQEDSAVYLCASSLGGTGAAGELFFGEGSRLTVL.